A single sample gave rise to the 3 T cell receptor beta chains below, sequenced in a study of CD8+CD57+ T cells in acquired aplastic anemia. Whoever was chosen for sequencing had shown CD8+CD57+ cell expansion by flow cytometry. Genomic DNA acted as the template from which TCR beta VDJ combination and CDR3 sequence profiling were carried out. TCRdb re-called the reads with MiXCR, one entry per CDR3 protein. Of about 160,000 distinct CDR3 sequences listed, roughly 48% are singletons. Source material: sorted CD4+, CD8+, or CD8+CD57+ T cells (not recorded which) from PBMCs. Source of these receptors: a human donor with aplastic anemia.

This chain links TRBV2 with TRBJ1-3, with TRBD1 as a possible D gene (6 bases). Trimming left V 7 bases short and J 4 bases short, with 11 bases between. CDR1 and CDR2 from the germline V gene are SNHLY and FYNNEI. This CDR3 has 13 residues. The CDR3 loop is CASKKGEGNTIYF. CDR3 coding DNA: TGTGCCAGCAAGAAGGGGGAGGGAAACACCATATATTTT.

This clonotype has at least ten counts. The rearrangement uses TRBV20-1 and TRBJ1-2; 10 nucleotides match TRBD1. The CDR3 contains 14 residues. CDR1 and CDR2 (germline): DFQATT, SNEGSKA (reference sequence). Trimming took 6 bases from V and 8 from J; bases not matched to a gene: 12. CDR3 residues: CSANEHSTGGGYTF. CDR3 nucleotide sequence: TGCAGTGCCAATGAGCATTCGACAGGGGGCGGCTACACCTTC.

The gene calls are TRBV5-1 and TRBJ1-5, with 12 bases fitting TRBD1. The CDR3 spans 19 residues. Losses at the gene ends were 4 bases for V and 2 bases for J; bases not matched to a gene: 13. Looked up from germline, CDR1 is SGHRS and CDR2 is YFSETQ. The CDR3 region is CASSTAGTGGNNGNQPQHF. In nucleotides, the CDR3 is TGCGCCAGCAGCACAGCCGGGACAGGGGGCAATAACGGCAATCAGCCCCAGCATTTT. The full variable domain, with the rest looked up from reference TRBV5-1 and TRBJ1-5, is KAGVTQTPRYLIKTRGQQVTLSCSPISGHRSVSWYQQTPGQGLQFLFEYFSETQRNKGNFPGRFSGRQFSNSRSEMNVSTLELGDSALYLCASSTAGTGGNNGNQPQHFGDGTRLSIL.